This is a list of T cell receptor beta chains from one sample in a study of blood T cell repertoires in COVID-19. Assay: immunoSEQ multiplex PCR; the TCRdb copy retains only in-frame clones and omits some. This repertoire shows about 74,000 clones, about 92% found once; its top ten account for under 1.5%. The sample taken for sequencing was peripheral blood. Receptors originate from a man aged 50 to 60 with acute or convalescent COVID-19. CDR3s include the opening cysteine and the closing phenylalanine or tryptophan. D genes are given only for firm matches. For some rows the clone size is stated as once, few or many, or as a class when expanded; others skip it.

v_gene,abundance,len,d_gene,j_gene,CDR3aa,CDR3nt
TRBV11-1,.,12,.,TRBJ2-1,CASSPEVGEQFF,TGTGCCAGCAGCCCAGAGGTTGGTGAGCAGTTCTTC
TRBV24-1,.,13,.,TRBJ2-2,CATTGYDTGELFF,TGTGCCACAACAGGGTACGACACCGGGGAGCTGTTTTTT
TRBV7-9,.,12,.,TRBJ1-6,CASSLVQGALHF,TGTGCCAGCAGCTTAGTACAGGGAGCCCTCCACTTT
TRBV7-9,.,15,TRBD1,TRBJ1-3,CASSTNRGGGNTIYF,TGTGCCAGCAGCACGAACAGGGGTGGTGGAAACACCATATATTTT
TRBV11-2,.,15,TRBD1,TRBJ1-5,CASSVTGTADQPQHF,TGTGCCAGCAGCGTGACCGGGACAGCCGATCAGCCCCAGCATTTT
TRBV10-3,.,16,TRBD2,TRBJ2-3,CAISERLAGGTDTQYF,TGTGCCATCAGTGAGCGCCTAGCGGGAGGAACAGATACGCAGTATTTT
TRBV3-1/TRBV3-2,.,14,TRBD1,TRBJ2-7,CASSLLSGGNEQYF,TGTGCCAGCAGCCTACTTTCAGGGGGCAACGAGCAGTACTTC
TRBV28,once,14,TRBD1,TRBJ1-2,CASRDGQAVVGYTF,TGTGCCAGCAGAGACGGACAGGCCGTGGTTGGCTACACCTTC
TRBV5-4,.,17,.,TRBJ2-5,CASSLLDKGPVRETQYF,TGTGCCAGCAGCCTATTGGACAAGGGCCCGGTGAGAGAGACCCAGTACTTC
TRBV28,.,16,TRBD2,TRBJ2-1,CASSLWASGSVNEQFF,TGTGCCAGCAGTTTATGGGCTAGCGGGAGTGTAAATGAGCAGTTCTTC
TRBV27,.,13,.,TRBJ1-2,CASSFGGVYGYTF,TGTGCCAGCAGTTTCGGGGGTGTTTATGGCTACACCTTC
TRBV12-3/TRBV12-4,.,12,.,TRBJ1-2,CASRDSNYGYTF,TGTGCCAGCAGAGACAGTAACTATGGCTACACCTTC
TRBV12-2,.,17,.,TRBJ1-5,CASRVGQGSYSNQPQHF,.
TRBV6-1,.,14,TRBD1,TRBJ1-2,CASSEGQSNYGYTF,TGTGCCAGCAGTGAGGGACAGAGTAACTATGGCTACACCTTC
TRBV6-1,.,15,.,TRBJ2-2,CASSELAGLTGELFF,TGTGCCAGCAGTGAGTTGGCGGGGTTGACCGGGGAGCTGTTTTTT
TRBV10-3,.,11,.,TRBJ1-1,CAIRGTNEAFF,TGTGCCATCAGGGGGACAAACGAAGCTTTCTTT
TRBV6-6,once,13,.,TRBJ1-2,CASSYDSSYGYTF,TGTGCCAGCAGTTACGACAGTTCCTATGGCTACACCTTC
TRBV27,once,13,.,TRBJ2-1,CASSPTGYNEQFF,TGTGCCAGCAGCCCGACAGGCTACAATGAGCAGTTCTTC
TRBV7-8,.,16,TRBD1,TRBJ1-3,CASSLFLGQDGNTIYF,TGTGCCAGCAGCTTATTCCTGGGACAGGATGGAAACACCATATATTTT
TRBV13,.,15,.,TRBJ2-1,CASRAGSLSYNEQFF,TGTGCCAGCAGAGCCGGGAGCCTCTCCTACAATGAGCAGTTCTTC
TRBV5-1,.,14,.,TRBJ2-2,CASSLATVTGELFF,TGCGCCAGCAGCTTGGCGACAGTCACCGGGGAGCTGTTTTTT
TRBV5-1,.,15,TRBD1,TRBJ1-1,CASSLGTGGTPEAFF,TGCGCCAGCAGCCTAGGGACAGGGGGCACCCCTGAAGCTTTCTTT
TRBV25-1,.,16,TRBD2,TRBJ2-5,CASSELRGGPQETQYF,TGTGCCAGCAGTGAATTGAGGGGAGGGCCACAAGAGACCCAGTACTTC
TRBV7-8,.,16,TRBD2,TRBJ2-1,CASSLASTWGGNEQFF,TGTGCCAGCAGCTTAGCGTCTACCTGGGGGGGCAATGAGCAGTTCTTC
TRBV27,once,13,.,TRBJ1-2,CASSGAERYGYTF,TGTGCCAGCAGTGGGGCCGAGAGATATGGCTACACCTTC
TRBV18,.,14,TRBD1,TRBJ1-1,CASSIGQGASEAFF,TGTGCCAGCTCCATCGGACAGGGGGCATCTGAAGCTTTCTTT
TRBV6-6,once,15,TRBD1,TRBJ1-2,CASTRGTGANYGYTF,TGTGCCAGCACCCGAGGGACAGGGGCTAACTATGGCTACACCTTC
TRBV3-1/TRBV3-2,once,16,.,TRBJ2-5,CASSQGAGSYQETQYF,TGTGCCAGCAGCCAAGGTGCAGGATCGTACCAAGAGACCCAGTACTTC
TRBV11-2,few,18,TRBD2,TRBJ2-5,CASSAGTSGNSAPWTQYF,TGTGCCAGCAGCGCCGGGACTAGCGGGAACTCCGCACCATGGACCCAGTACTTC
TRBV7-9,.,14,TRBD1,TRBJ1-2,CASSLTQTGAGYTF,TGTGCCAGCAGCTTAACGCAAACAGGGGCTGGCTACACCTTC
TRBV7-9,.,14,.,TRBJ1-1,CASSLGSGIIEAFF,TGTGCCAGCAGCTTAGGCTCAGGGATAATTGAAGCTTTCTTT
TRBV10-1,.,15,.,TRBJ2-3,CASSSNPGSPDTQYF,TGCGCCAGCAGTTCAAACCCGGGGTCTCCAGATACGCAGTATTTT
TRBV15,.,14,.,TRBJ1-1,CATSSGGSGTEAFF,TGTGCCACCAGCAGCGGGGGGAGCGGCACTGAAGCTTTCTTT
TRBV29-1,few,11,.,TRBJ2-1,CSVEGLHPGFF,TGCAGCGTTGAAGGGCTCCACCCTGGGTTCTTC
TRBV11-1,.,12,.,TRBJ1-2,CASSRRVYGYTF,TGTGCCAGCAGCCGACGGGTCTATGGCTACACCTTC
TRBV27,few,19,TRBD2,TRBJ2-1,CASSHIGVTGLAPNNEQFF,TGTGCCAGCAGTCACATCGGGGTCACTGGACTAGCGCCCAACAATGAGCAGTTCTTC
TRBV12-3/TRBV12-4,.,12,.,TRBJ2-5,CASSFNQETQYF,TGTGCCAGCAGTTTTAACCAAGAGACCCAGTACTTC
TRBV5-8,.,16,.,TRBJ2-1,CASSNPGRKVYNEQFF,TGTGCCAGCAGTAACCCCGGGAGAAAAGTCTACAATGAGCAGTTCTTC
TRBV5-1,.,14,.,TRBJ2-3,CASSDTGVADTQYF,TGCGCCAGCAGCGACACGGGGGTGGCAGATACGCAGTATTTT
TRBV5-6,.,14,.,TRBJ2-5,CASSLVSSYGTQYF,TGTGCCAGCAGCTTGGTATCTAGCTATGGGACCCAGTACTTC
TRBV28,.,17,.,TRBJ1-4,CASSPTPRGTTNEKLFF,TGTGCCAGCAGTCCGACCCCCAGGGGCACAACTAATGAAAAACTGTTTTTT
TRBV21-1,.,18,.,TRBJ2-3,CASSKSRIAGPSTDTQYF,TGTGCCAGCAGCAAATCCCGAATAGCGGGACCTAGCACAGATACGCAGTATTTT
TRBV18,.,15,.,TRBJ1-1,CASSPNKGVSTEAFF,TGTGCCAGCTCACCTAATAAGGGGGTTAGCACTGAAGCTTTCTTT
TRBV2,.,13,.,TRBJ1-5,CASSRTGNQPQHF,TGTGCCAGCAGTAGGACAGGCAATCAGCCCCAGCATTTT
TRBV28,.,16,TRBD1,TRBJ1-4,CASSSPRGRGIEKLFF,TGTGCCAGCAGTTCTCCGAGGGGGCGCGGAATAGAAAAACTGTTTTTT
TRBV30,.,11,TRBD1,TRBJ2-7,CAWGTGYEQYF,TGTGCCTGGGGGACAGGGTACGAGCAGTACTTC
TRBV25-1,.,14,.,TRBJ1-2,CATREGRANYGYTF,TGTGCCACCCGAGAGGGCAGAGCTAACTATGGCTACACCTTC
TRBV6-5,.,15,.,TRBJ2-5,CASCRAPGFQETQYF,TGTGCCAGCTGCAGGGCCCCCGGGTTCCAAGAGACCCAGTACTTC
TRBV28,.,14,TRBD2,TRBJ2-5,CAITGTSNGETQYF,TGTGCCATTACCGGGACTAGCAATGGAGAGACCCAGTACTTC
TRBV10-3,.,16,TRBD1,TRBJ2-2,CAISRQGGGDTGELFF,TGTGCCATCAGCCGACAGGGGGGCGGGGACACCGGGGAGCTGTTTTTT
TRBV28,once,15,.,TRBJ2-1,CASSLQLRSYNEQFF,TGTGCCAGCAGTTTACAACTACGCTCCTACAATGAGCAGTTCTTC
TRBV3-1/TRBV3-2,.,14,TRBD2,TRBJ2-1,CASSPSGTTNEQFF,TGTGCCAGCAGCCCTTCCGGGACTACCAATGAGCAGTTCTTC